This TCR beta chain was sequenced during a study of blood T cell repertoires in COVID-19 (dated by TCRdb to 2018 to 2020). For context, the study as a whole: Samples from collaborators originated in the United States, Italy and Spain and spanned both the acute and convalescent phases of COVID-19. The material from the prospective study consisted of cDNA or gDNA derived from T cells, B-cell-depleted T cells, or PBMCs. Deeply sampled blood TCRbeta repertoires from subjects exposed to, actively infected with, or recovered from COVID-19 were included in the dataset. The repertoires were made available in a free public database intended to serve as a resource for research on the immune response to SARS-CoV-2. Samples came from the ongoing ImmuneRACE study (first 160 participants) plus 1,254 subjects from 6 global collaborators. Sample metadata almost always included a de-identified subject ID, COVID-19 status, age in years and sex. Where available, HLA class I and class II types were taken from metadata supplied by the sample provider and were not determined by assay-based typing.

TCRbeta CDR3 regions were amplified from genomic DNA by means of the immunoSEQ Assay, a bias-controlled multiplex PCR. As for how the authors treated the data: The number of nucleated cells in each sample was estimated from the amplification of reference gene primers within the assay. Sequence reads were collapsed and filtered to measure the absolute abundance of every unique TCRbeta CDR3 rearrangement. Productive Simpson clonality was computed per sample as the square root of Simpson's diversity index over productive rearrangements. Entries here come from immuneACCESS through TCRdb and include only in-frame sequences with V and J called. Some clones fail to appear in such tables; in the studies checked, an unresolved V gene covers under half of the shortfall, and the cause of the remainder is unknown. The V and J calls and clone size are taken from that table; D and trimming were inferred from the DNA. For this sample the table gives approximately 250,000 clones, of which around 90% were detected only once. Of the sample, around 0.9% is held by the ten largest clones.

Enrolling through a virtual design, the prospective study's participants ranged in age from roughly 18 to 89 years and lived across some 23 United States geographic areas. To assign participants to cohorts, the prospective study relied on clinical history that participants themselves reported in a screening survey and a study questionnaire. ImmuneRACE Cohort 3 recovered participants were defined by two consecutive negative NP/OP PCR tests, healthcare professional clearance, or symptom resolution. Mobile phlebotomists in the prospective study collected whole blood, serum and a nasopharyngeal or oropharyngeal swab from every participant. Participants in the prospective study had the option to provide additional blood draws and questionnaires over a roughly two-month period. Blood samples from the prospective study were shipped frozen or at room temperature prior to DNA extraction. This clone turned up a few times. The target of this receptor is not known. No quality values exist for individual bases; no much larger clone is one base distant.

The paper's findings and limits, for the study overall: The quantity of clinical and demographic metadata differed by source and by participant and was supplied without curation.

This clonotype was obtained from a woman aged 25 to 45 who had recovered from COVID-19. Sequences were obtained from PBMCs or T cells enriched from blood (not recorded which).

The CDR3 region: CASSESFSFGLAGGREPSYEQYF. The nucleotide sequence is TGCGCCAGCAGTGAGTCGTTCTCATTCGGACTAGCGGGCGGTCGAGAACCCTCCTACGAGCAGTACTTC. Recombination connected TRBV10-1 to TRBJ2-7, with 11 central nucleotides matching TRBD2. At the junction V is shortened by 0 bases and J by 0 bases; bases outside the gene matches: 22. The CDR3 spans 23 residues, from the cysteine through the phenylalanine. Just the 69-base CDR3 DNA is kept, in frame starting at base 1. Sequences WNHNN (CDR1) and SYGVQD (CDR2) are obtained from the germline V gene (reference sequence).